This section outlines one TCR beta chain sequence together with its context. This specimen belongs to a study of OX40 agonist ivuxolimab in advanced cancers. The method was immunoSEQ multiplex PCR; TCRdb's version includes in-frame clones alone and lacks a portion of them. This sample has 35,000 to 45,000 clones, with 70% to 80% found just once. In germline, CDR1 is SGDLS, CDR2 YYNGEE. V was trimmed by 0 bases and J by 1 base, leaving 15 bases between them. This CDR3 spans 17 amino acids. The sequences come from CD4+ or CD8+ T cells sorted from blood, collected in a trial of the OX40 agonist ivuxolimab. The chain has TRBV9 and TRBJ2-3; D not resolved. This receptor was taken from an adult with an advanced solid tumor such as melanoma, head and neck, liver or kidney cancer. CDR3 loop: CASSVATFGPGTDTQYF. CDR3 sequence (DNA): TGTGCCAGCAGCGTAGCTACTTTCGGTCCTGGCACAGATACGCAGTATTTT. Combining the CDR3 with reference TRBV9 and TRBJ2-3 gives the whole variable domain DSGVTQTPKHLITATGQRVTLRCSPRSGDLSVYWYQQSLDQGLQFLIQYYNGEERAKGNILERFSAQQFPDLHSELNLSSLELGDSALYFCASSVATFGPGTDTQYFGPGTRLTVL.